What follows describes a single TCR beta chain. Germline CDR1 and CDR2: KGHSH and LQKENI. V was pared by 7 bases and J by 1 base, with 3 bases of the junction left unmatched. CDR3 length: 13 residues. The data stem from a study of shared clonotypes between healthy human individuals. Measured with immunoSEQ multiplex PCR; TCRdb has only the in-frame clones, and not every one. This sample has 330,000 or so clones, with about 70% found just once. All the donors were Caucasian adults who lived in Nashville, Tennessee. Source material: memory CD4+ T cells sorted from blood. The subset is: CD45RA-negative fraction. The receptor comes from a man aged 30 to 45 in good health. The chain combines TRBV18 with TRBJ2-5, with 7 bases identical to TRBD2. CDR3 sequence reads: CASLREIQETQYF. CDR3 bases: TGTGCCAGCTTGCGGGAGATCCAAGAGACCCAGTACTTC.